This T cell receptor (beta chain) was retrieved from a study of blood T cell repertoires in COVID-19. Study background: Sites in the United States, Italy and Spain provided acute and convalescent COVID-19 samples. Sample material is recorded as cDNA or gDNA derived from T cells, B-cell-depleted T cells, or PBMCs.

V shed 6 bases and J 0 bases; nucleotides not matched to a gene: 7. Per the germline V gene, CDR1 is MNHEY and CDR2 is SVGAGI. This CDR3 spans 15 amino acids. Per the study methods: For nucleated cells, counts were estimated from reference gene primer amplification. Repertoires were generated with immunoSEQ multiplex PCR, while TCRdb's copy carries only in-frame clones and drops some. V, J and clone size are those of that table, while D and trimming were read from the DNA. The table shows around 50,000 clones, with over 75% occurring only once. The chain uses TRBV6-5 and TRBJ2-5; 7 bases map to TRBD2. Source material: peripheral blood. This TCR was sampled from a human donor in a cohort sampled during active COVID-19. CDR3 sequence reads: CASRASGRNQETQYF. Written as DNA, the CDR3 is TGTGCCAGCAGGGCTAGCGGAAGAAACCAAGAGACCCAGTACTTC.